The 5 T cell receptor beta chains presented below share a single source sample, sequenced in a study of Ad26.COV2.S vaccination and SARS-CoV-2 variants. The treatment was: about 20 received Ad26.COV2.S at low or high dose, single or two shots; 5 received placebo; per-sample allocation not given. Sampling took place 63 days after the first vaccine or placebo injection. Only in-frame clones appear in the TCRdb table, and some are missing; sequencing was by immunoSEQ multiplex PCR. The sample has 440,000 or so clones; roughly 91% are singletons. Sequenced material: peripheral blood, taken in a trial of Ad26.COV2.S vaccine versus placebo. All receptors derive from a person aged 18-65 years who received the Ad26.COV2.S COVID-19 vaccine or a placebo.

This chain's CDR3 is CASSYKRRETVLKGEQYF. The CDR3 DNA sequence: TGTGCCAGCAGTTATAAGAGGAGGGAAACAGTGCTTAAGGGAGAGCAGTACTTC. V and J are TRBV6-2 or TRBV6-3 and TRBJ2-7; possibly TRBD2 for D (6 bases). The CDR3 is 18 residues long. CDR1 and CDR2 from the germline V gene are MNHEY and SVGEGT. Trimming removed 3 bases at V and 7 bases at J, with 28 bases between.

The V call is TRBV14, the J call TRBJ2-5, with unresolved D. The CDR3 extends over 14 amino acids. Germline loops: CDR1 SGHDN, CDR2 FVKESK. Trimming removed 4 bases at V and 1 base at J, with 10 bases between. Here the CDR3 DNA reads TGTGCCAGCAGCCCTTGGTTCACCCAAGAGACCCAGTACTTC. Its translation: CASSPWFTQETQYF.

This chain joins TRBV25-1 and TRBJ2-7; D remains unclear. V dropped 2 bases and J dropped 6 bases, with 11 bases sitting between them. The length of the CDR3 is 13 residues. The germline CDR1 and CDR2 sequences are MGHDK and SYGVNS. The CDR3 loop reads CASSEQLTGEQYF. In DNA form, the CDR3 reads TGTGCCAGCAGTGAACAACTTACCGGCGAGCAGTACTTC.

This CDR3 is CASSPGYFVTDTQYF. The CDR3 DNA follows: TGTGCCAGTAGCCCTGGGTACTTCGTCACAGATACGCAGTATTTT. The gene calls are TRBV19 and TRBJ2-3; no definite D call. The V end lost 6 bases, the J end lost 2 bases, and 15 bases lay between the germline ends. This CDR3 comprises 15 residues. Germline V lookup: CDR1 LNHDA, CDR2 SQIVND (reference sequence).

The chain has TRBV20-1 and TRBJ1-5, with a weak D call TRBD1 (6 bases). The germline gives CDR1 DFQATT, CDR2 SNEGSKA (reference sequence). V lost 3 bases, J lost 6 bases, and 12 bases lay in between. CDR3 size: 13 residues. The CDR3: CSASSGGGQPQHF. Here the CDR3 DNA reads TGCAGTGCTAGTTCGGGGGGCGGTCAGCCCCAGCATTTT.